The TCR beta chain under discussion was sequenced for a study of blood T cell repertoires in COVID-19. In the study's own analysis: From reference gene primer amplification, estimates of nucleated cell counts were derived. Assay used: immunoSEQ multiplex PCR; TCRdb lists only in-frame clones, some missing. V and J calls and clone size follow that table, whereas D and trimming were derived from the DNA. The sample contains roughly 70,000 clones, approximately 83% of which appear only once. This TCR came from a woman aged 55-75 years with acute or convalescent COVID-19. Source material: peripheral blood.

This chain's CDR3 is CASSDQGDPNYGYTF. CDR3 nucleotide sequence: TGTGCCAGCAGTGATCAAGGGGATCCTAACTATGGCTACACCTTC. This sequence joins TRBV25-1 and TRBJ1-2; tentatively, D is TRBD1 (5 bases). The CDR3 is made up of 15 amino acids. The V and J ends lost 3 bases and 0 bases respectively, with 11 bases between them. CDR1 and CDR2 (germline): MGHDK, SYGVNS.